The TCR beta chain under discussion was sequenced for a study of CD8 T cells in ankylosing spondylitis. Regarding the study as a whole: The study looked at matched synovial fluid samples from ankylosing spondylitis patients. Disease-linked clones were reported to be significantly enriched there. In ankylosing spondylitis blood, a motif of seven to nine highly homologous TCR beta variants appeared characteristic.

With molecular barcodes, quantitative 5'-RACE was used to make the TCR beta libraries. TCRdb itself ran the 5' RACE reads through MiXCR, one entry per CDR3 protein. The sample includes 450,000 to 550,000 distinct CDR3 sequences, about 5.2% of them seen just once. This clonotype was seen repeatedly, ten times or more. Its antigen is unidentified. Germline V gives CDR1 SGHRS, CDR2 YFSETQ. This CDR3 comprises 13 residues. The V and J ends lost 0 bases and 5 bases, in that order; junction bases with no gene match: 2. This TCR came from a male donor with ankylosing spondylitis. The sample comprised blood, either unsorted or a sorted T cell fraction (not recorded which). The rearrangement uses TRBV5-1 and TRBJ2-7, with 7 bases identical to TRBD1. The CDR3 sequence: CASSLGGTDEQYF. DNA for the CDR3: TGCGCCAGCAGCTTGGGAGGGACAGACGAGCAGTACTTC.